This TCR beta chain was recovered during a study of T cell clonotyping in hematopoietic cell transplantation. Study results and limitations: After transplant, recipient diversity fell while pathologically expanded clonotypes grew through day 180. CD4 and CD8 repertoire contributions could not be separated without sorting.

Assay used: immunoSEQ multiplex PCR; TCRdb lists only in-frame clones, some missing. This table has 27,000 or so clones, over 60% appearing once. This CDR3 spans 10 amino acids. Germline values: CDR1 SQVTM, CDR2 ANQGSEA. V was trimmed by 6 bases and J by 9 bases, leaving 9 bases between them. As regards this clone: Antigen specificity is unknown.

Time point given: recipient sample about 28 days before transplant, after cytoreduction. This sample comprised peripheral blood mononuclear cells, obtained before stem cell transplant. The chain couples TRBV29-1 to TRBJ2-1, with D unresolved. The sequence derives from a man in his forties or fifties with myelodysplastic syndrome. Some clones in this sample may be carry-over from other donors' samples. This chain's CDR3 is CSVALGEQFF. DNA of the CDR3: TGCAGCGTGGCCCTCGGTGAGCAGTTCTTC.